The 32 T cell receptor beta chains listed next were all sequenced from one sample in a study of cytomegalovirus exposure and HLA in healthy donors. PCR employed 60 Vbeta and 13 Jbeta primers. TCRdb keeps only in-frame clones here, not all; method: immunoSEQ multiplex PCR. The sample lists some 170,000 clones, approximately 78% occurring once. Sample: PBMCs. These receptor sequences come from a human donor in good health.

This clone was picked up a small number of times. The J gene is TRBJ1-2, the V gene TRBV9; TRBD1 agrees at 7 bases. From germline, CDR1 is SGDLS and CDR2 YYNGEE. The CDR3 has 18 residues. Unmatched junction bases numbered 11, after V lost 0 bases and J lost 0 bases. Here the CDR3 reads CASSVDRQGLNTNYGYTF. DNA of the CDR3: TGTGCCAGCAGCGTAGATCGACAGGGCCTAAACACTAACTATGGCTACACCTTC.

The V gene is TRBV30, the J gene TRBJ1-2, with a possible D match to TRBD1 (5 bases). The CDR3 runs 11 residues. Trimming shortened V by 3 bases and J by 8 bases, and 10 bases separated the two germline ends. Germline loops: CDR1 GTSNPN, CDR2 SVGIG (reference sequence). In DNA, the CDR3 is TGTGCCTGGAGGCAGGGTAGAGGCTACACCTTC. As protein: CAWRQGRGYTF.

This clone has more than one count but fewer than ten. The CDR3 DNA reads as TGTGCCAGTAGTACCGGGACTATCCTACCCGGGAATACGCAGTATTTT. As protein: CASSTGTILPGNTQYF. The rearrangement links TRBV19 to TRBJ2-3; 7 bases line up with TRBD2. V lost 4 bases to trimming and J lost 7 bases; unmatched junction nucleotides: 14. The CDR3 has 16 residues. Per germline, CDR1 LNHDA and CDR2 SQIVND (reference sequence).

Comment on this clone: An end of the junction differs from the germline gene, which may be a read error. The gene calls are TRBV7-7 and TRBJ2-7; D is tentatively TRBD1 or TRBD2 (5 bases each). The CDR3 is 13 amino acids. The V gene's germline CDR1 is SSHAT and CDR2 FNYEAQ (reference sequence). This chain's CDR3 is CASSLQEAGEQYF. In nucleotides, the CDR3 is TGTGCTAGCAGCTTACAGGAGGCCGGCGAGCAGTACTTC.

This chain links TRBV11-2 with TRBJ1-1, with unresolved D. Germline lookup yields CDR1 SGHAT and CDR2 FQNNGV. The CDR3 totals 11 residues. The V end lost 5 bases, the J end lost 8 bases, and 9 bases lay between the germline ends. The CDR3 region is CASSPYGEAFF. The DNA for the CDR3 is TGTGCCAGCAGCCCGTACGGGGAAGCTTTCTTT.

The chain uses TRBV9 and TRBJ2-5; 10 bases map to TRBD2. This CDR3 has 15 residues. In germline, CDR1 is SGDLS, CDR2 YYNGEE. V shed 3 bases, J shed 4 bases, and the junction held 6 bases outside the gene matches. CDR3 DNA: TGTGCCAGCAGCGCAAGCGGGGGGGCTGGAGAGACCCAGTACTTC. Translated, it gives CASSASGGAGETQYF.

The chain uses TRBV6-4 and TRBJ1-1; no definite D call. Germline V gives CDR1 MRHNA, CDR2 SNTAGT. The ends were cut back, 3 bases at V and 1 base at J, with 6 bases in the middle. CDR3 length: 13 residues. The CDR3 DNA reads as TGTGCCAGCAGTGAGGGCCGGAACACTGAAGCTTTCTTT. It translates to CASSEGRNTEAFF.

This clone was counted between two and nine times. At the DNA level, this CDR3 is encoded by other sequences in the same sample as well. The genes are TRBV6-1 and TRBJ1-1, with TRBD1 matching 7 bases. Trimming removed 4 bases from V and 0 bases from J; junction bases left unmatched: 2. There are 14 residues in the CDR3. CDR1 is MNHNS, CDR2 SASEGT, per germline. The CDR3 DNA sequence: TGTGCCAGCAGTGGGGGACAGCTGAACACTGAAGCTTTCTTT. This codes for CASSGGQLNTEAFF.

This chain connects TRBV19 to TRBJ2-7; 8 bases are a match to TRBD2. CDR3 length equals 16 residues. V gave up 0 bases and J gave up 3 bases; unmatched junction bases: 7. Looked up from germline, CDR1 is LNHDA and CDR2 is SQIVND (reference sequence). CDR3 sequence reads: CASSIDPSGGRYEQYF. CDR3 coding DNA: TGTGCCAGTAGTATAGATCCCAGCGGGGGCCGCTACGAGCAGTACTTC. The variable domain in full, completed from reference TRBV19 and TRBJ2-7, reads DGGITQSPKYLFRKEGQNVTLSCEQNLNHDAMYWYRQDPGQGLRLIYYSQIVNDFQKGDIAEGYSVSREKKESFPLTVTSAQKNPTAFYLCASSIDPSGGRYEQYFGPGTRLTVT.

This clone came up a few times. This rearrangement joins TRBV28 to TRBJ1-5; D remains unclear. V dropped 6 bases and J dropped 8 bases, with 8 bases sitting between them. CDR3 length: 11 residues. The germline V gene has CDR1 MDHEN and CDR2 SYDVKM. The CDR3 region is CASSMEEPQHF. DNA for the CDR3: TGTGCCAGCAGCATGGAGGAGCCCCAGCATTTT.

The gene calls are TRBV6-5 and TRBJ1-2; TRBD1 matches at 7 bases. This CDR3 is 13 amino acids long. The germline V gene encodes CDR1 MNHEY and CDR2 SVGAGI. V lost 2 bases, J lost 8 bases, and 5 bases stayed unmatched. DNA for the CDR3: TGTGCCAGCAGTTACGGGACAGTAAGCGGCTACACCTTC. Its translation: CASSYGTVSGYTF.

This chain joins TRBV7-2 and TRBJ1-1; 7 bases line up with TRBD1. Germline CDR1 reads SGHTA; CDR2 reads FQGNSA. The CDR3 has 15 amino acids. Losses at the gene ends were 5 bases for V and 1 base for J; bases not matched to a gene: 7. The CDR3 sequence: CASSDPAGGNTEAFF. The CDR3, as DNA: TGTGCCAGCAGCGACCCTGCAGGGGGGAACACTGAAGCTTTCTTT.

CDR3 loop: CAISDGREEKLFF. Written as DNA, the CDR3 is TGTGCCATCAGTGACGGGAGGGAGGAAAAACTGTTTTTT. The rearrangement links TRBV10-3 to TRBJ1-4; D not certain. V lost 3 bases, J lost 8 bases, and 10 bases lay in between. Germline CDR1 reads ENHRY; CDR2 reads SYGVKD. This CDR3 spans 13 amino acids.

This chain links TRBV27 with TRBJ1-5, with D perhaps TRBD1 (5 bases). The CDR3 is made up of 15 amino acids. Germline V lookup: CDR1 MNHEY, CDR2 SMNVEV (reference sequence). Trimming took 5 bases from V and 3 from J, leaving 14 bases between them. The CDR3 coding sequence is TGTGCCAGCAGTGGGCAGGGTTTGACCAATCAGCCCCAGCATTTT. Translated, it gives CASSGQGLTNQPQHF.

The rearrangement links TRBV5-1 to TRBJ2-1; 9 positions agree with TRBD2. After removal of 3 bases from V and 12 bases from J, the junction contained 13 bases not matched to a gene. Germline CDR1 and CDR2: SGHRS and YFSETQ. This CDR3 has 15 residues. As DNA, the CDR3 is TGCGCCAGCAGCTCGGAGGCTAGCGGGGACGGTAGGCAGTTCTTC. Translation: CASSSEASGDGRQFF.

The chain is built from TRBV7-2 and TRBJ1-5; 10 nucleotides line up with TRBD1. Per germline, CDR1 SGHTA and CDR2 FQGNSA. CDR3 length equals 18 residues. The junction had 12 bases not matched to a gene; V was cut back by 5 bases and J by 2 bases. As DNA, the CDR3 is TGTGCCAGCAGCGCCCGGGACAGGGGCCTCGGGGGCAATCAGCCCCAGCATTTT. This encodes CASSARDRGLGGNQPQHF.

This sequence joins TRBV29-1 and TRBJ1-2; D is unresolved. The V end was cut by 3 bases, the J end by 8 bases, with 16 bases between. This CDR3 has 13 residues. The germline gives CDR1 SQVTM, CDR2 ANQGSEA. This CDR3 is CSVDEAAKEGYTF. In DNA, the CDR3 is TGCAGCGTTGATGAGGCGGCGAAGGAGGGCTACACCTTC.

This clone was observed a few times. The chain joins TRBV5-1 to TRBJ2-7; 9 bases match TRBD1. V shed 6 bases, J shed 6 bases, and the junction held 16 bases outside the gene matches. From germline, CDR1 is SGHRS and CDR2 YFSETQ. The CDR3 consists of 16 residues. The CDR3 region is CASTALGQGRPSEQYF. The CDR3 bases are TGCGCCAGCACTGCCCTTGGACAGGGGAGACCCTCCGAGCAGTACTTC.

The chain recombines TRBV27 with TRBJ1-6, with D perhaps matching TRBD1 (6 bases). The CDR3 extends over 12 amino acids. Trimming cost V 3 bases and J 16 bases, with 13 bases left between them. The germline V gene has CDR1 MNHEY and CDR2 SMNVEV (reference sequence). The CDR3 DNA sequence: TGTGCCAGCAGTTTTGGACAGCGCACTCTCCACTTT. It encodes CASSFGQRTLHF.

This clone came up once. The chain carries TRBV6-5 and TRBJ1-6; 8 positions match TRBD1. The germline CDR1 and CDR2 sequences are MNHEY and SVGAGI. The trim removed 5 bases at V and 9 bases at J, leaving 9 bases unmatched. The CDR3 covers 15 residues. The CDR3 region is CASSRQGRAGSPLHF. The CDR3 nucleotides read TGTGCCAGCAGTCGACAGGGGCGTGCTGGTTCACCCCTCCACTTT.

This clone has more than one count but fewer than ten. The chain combines TRBV6-4 with TRBJ2-3, with 9 bases that match TRBD1. This CDR3 spans 16 amino acids. With V trimmed by 0 bases and J by 3 bases, 4 bases remained unmatched. Germline CDR1 and CDR2: MRHNA and SNTAGT. CDR3 amino acids: CASSDSTGGGTDTQYF. The CDR3 DNA reads TGTGCCAGCAGTGACTCGACAGGGGGGGGAACAGATACGCAGTATTTT.

V is TRBV11-2 and J is TRBJ2-1; TRBD2 aligns across 8 bases. Germline CDR1 reads SGHAT; CDR2 reads FQNNGV. The trim removed 7 bases at V and 6 bases at J, leaving 8 bases unmatched. The CDR3 length is 14 residues. Written as DNA, the CDR3 is TGTGCCAGCAACCTCGGGGGGGCCGGCAATGAGCAGTTCTTC. This sequence encodes CASNLGGAGNEQFF.

This clone was counted a few times. The chain couples TRBV19 to TRBJ2-7; D call uncertain. From germline, CDR1 is LNHDA and CDR2 SQIVND (reference sequence). The CDR3 length is 14 residues. V was pared by 6 bases and J by 3 bases, with 15 bases between. CDR3 in amino acids: CASSPGLADYEQYF. CDR3 nucleotides: TGTGCCAGTAGCCCGGGTCTGGCAGACTACGAGCAGTACTTC.

J is TRBJ2-3 and V is TRBV29-1; TRBD2 aligns across 8 bases. Germline CDR1 and CDR2: SQVTM and ANQGSEA. V gave up 8 bases and J gave up 6 bases; unmatched junction bases: 10. The CDR3 covers 13 residues. The CDR3 nucleotides read TGCAGCAGTCTGCGGGGGGTTGGCGATACGCAGTATTTT. Translating gives CSSLRGVGDTQYF.

The chain is built from TRBV4-1 and TRBJ2-2; possibly TRBD2 for D (7 bases). The CDR3 has 17 amino acids. Trimming stripped 0 bases from V and 6 bases from J, with 17 bases between. Germline V gives CDR1 MGHRA, CDR2 YSYEKL. CDR3 sequence reads: CASSQEWGGMNAGELFF. The CDR3 DNA reads TGCGCCAGCAGCCAAGAATGGGGGGGCATGAATGCCGGGGAGCTGTTTTTT.

The V call is TRBV4-1, the J call TRBJ2-7, with D possibly matching TRBD2 (6 bases). Germline V gene lookup returns CDR1 MGHRA and CDR2 YSYEKL. CDR3 length: 15 residues. V lost 1 base and J lost 1, with 11 bases in between. The CDR3 DNA reads TGCGCCAGCAGCCAAGCGCTAGCGATATCCTACGAGCAGTACTTC. Translation: CASSQALAISYEQYF.

The J gene is TRBJ1-1, the V gene TRBV12-5; 7 bases agree with TRBD1. Germline V lookup: CDR1 LGHNT, CDR2 FRNRAP. This CDR3 region has 14 residues. Trimming at V came to 6 bases and at J to 1 base, leaving 5 bases not matched to a gene. The CDR3 bases are TGTGCTAGTGGGGAGGGGGCAGGGAACACTGAAGCTTTCTTT. Translated, it gives CASGEGAGNTEAFF.

The rearrangement joins TRBV6-5 to TRBJ2-5; 7 positions match TRBD1. Germline V gene sequence: CDR1 MNHEY, CDR2 SVGAGI. V trimming: 5 bases; J trimming: 5 bases; junction bases outside the gene matches: 11. CDR3 length: 15 amino acids. DNA for the CDR3: TGTGCCAGCAGTACCCATCTGTCCAGGGGGGAGACCCAGTACTTC. This sequence encodes CASSTHLSRGETQYF.

The chain recombines TRBV7-2 with TRBJ2-1; TRBD2 matches at 12 bases. After removal of 2 bases from V and 10 bases from J, the junction contained 6 bases not matched to a gene. There are 15 residues in the CDR3. In germline, CDR1 is SGHTA, CDR2 FQGNSA. CDR3 in DNA: TGTGCCAGCAGCTTACTAGCGGGGGGGCCACTCGAGCAGTTCTTC. It codes for CASSLLAGGPLEQFF. Full variable domain (outside the CDR3, taken from reference TRBV7-2 and TRBJ2-1): GAGVSQSPSNKVTEKGKDVELRCDPISGHTALYWYRQSLGQGLEFLIYFQGNSAPDKSGLPSDRFSAERTGGSVSTLTIQRTQQEDSAVYLCASSLLAGGPLEQFFGPGTRLTVL.

This clone was detected only once. The genes are TRBV5-4 and TRBJ2-7, with 12 bases matching TRBD2. Per the germline V gene, CDR1 is SGHNT and CDR2 is YYREEE (reference sequence). With 1 base clipped from V and 6 bases from J, the junction kept 5 bases outside the gene matches. The CDR3 consists of 15 residues. The CDR3 protein is CASSLPLAGGREQYF. Here the CDR3 DNA reads TGTGCCAGCAGCTTGCCGCTAGCGGGGGGGCGCGAGCAGTACTTC.

The chain couples TRBV30 to TRBJ2-1; 16 bases are shared with TRBD2. Germline V gives CDR1 GTSNPN, CDR2 SVGIG (reference sequence). CDR3 size: 16 residues. Trimming removed 1 base from V and 10 bases from J; junction bases left unmatched: 7. The CDR3 region is CAWSGGTSGGAWEQFF. CDR3 coding DNA: TGTGCCTGGAGTGGAGGGACTAGCGGGGGGGCGTGGGAGCAGTTCTTC.

The V call is TRBV11-2, the J call TRBJ1-2; D ambiguous. The CDR3 consists of 14 residues. V was trimmed by 5 bases and J by 3 bases, leaving 13 bases between them. The germline V gene encodes CDR1 SGHAT and CDR2 FQNNGV. As DNA, the CDR3 is TGTGCCAGCAGCACCTTACGGAGGGACTATGGCTACACCTTC. It specifies CASSTLRRDYGYTF. Full variable domain (outside the CDR3, taken from reference TRBV11-2 and TRBJ1-2): EAGVAQSPRYKIIEKRQSVAFWCNPISGHATLYWYQQILGQGPKLLIQFQNNGVVDDSQLPKDRFSAERLKGVDSTLKIQPAKLEDSAVYLCASSTLRRDYGYTFGSGTRLTVV.